One and the same sample provided the 10 T cell receptor beta chains below, sequenced in a study of a mutant IDH1 vaccine in newly diagnosed glioma. TCRdb keeps only in-frame clones here, not all; method: immunoSEQ multiplex PCR. The data show 85,000 to 100,000 clones, around four fifths seen once. Time point given: baseline, week 1 (first vaccination visit). Indicated treatment: pre-vaccination baseline after standard-of-care therapy. The sequencing here drew on PBMCs, taken from a glioma patient treated with radiotherapy, temozolomide or both. Receptor source: a man aged 35 to 55 with glioma.

V gene TRBV2 combines with J gene TRBJ1-5; D might be TRBD1 (6 bases). Germline CDR1 is SNHLY and CDR2 is FYNNEI. With 5 bases removed from V and 3 bases from J, the gap between germline ends came to 14 bases. The CDR3 has 15 residues. The CDR3 loop reads CASSRPRGYNQPQHF. CDR3 DNA: TGTGCCAGCAGTCGACCCAGGGGTTACAATCAGCCCCAGCATTTT.

J is TRBJ2-3 and V is TRBV9; no firm D call. There are 13 residues in the CDR3. V was cut by 4 bases and J by 2 bases, with 8 bases left in between. Germline V gene sequence: CDR1 SGDLS, CDR2 YYNGEE. The CDR3 region has the DNA TGTGCCAGCAGCCCCCGAACCACAGATACGCAGTATTTT. Translated, it gives CASSPRTTDTQYF.

This clone was detected only a few times. The chain has TRBV5-1 and TRBJ2-2, with D perhaps TRBD1 or TRBD2 (5 bases each). Looked up from germline, CDR1 is SGHRS and CDR2 is YFSETQ. This CDR3 contains 16 residues. V lost 0 bases, J lost 6 bases, and 15 bases lay in between. The CDR3 protein is CASSLEGPELSGELFF. The CDR3 DNA reads TGCGCCAGCAGCTTGGAGGGACCCGAACTCTCCGGGGAGCTGTTTTTT.

The rearrangement uses TRBV28 and TRBJ2-5; tentatively, D is TRBD2 (7 bases). Germline values: CDR1 MDHEN, CDR2 SYDVKM. The CDR3 loop spans 15 amino acids. V lost 5 bases and J 2 bases, leaving 15 bases between the germline ends. The CDR3 sequence: CASSRFRGGQETQYF. The DNA of the CDR3 is TGTGCCAGCAGTCGATTTAGGGGGGGACAAGAGACCCAGTACTTC.

This clone occurred a few times. The chain combines TRBV19 with TRBJ2-2; the D gene is possibly TRBD1 (6 bases). V was pared by 3 bases and J by 5 bases, with 10 bases between. Germline lookup yields CDR1 LNHDA and CDR2 SQIVND (reference sequence). CDR3 length: 14 residues. In DNA form, the CDR3 reads TGTGCCAGTAGTATCGACCAGGGGACCGGGGAGCTGTTTTTT. This translates into CASSIDQGTGELFF. The variable domain in full, completed from reference TRBV19 and TRBJ2-2, reads DGGITQSPKYLFRKEGQNVTLSCEQNLNHDAMYWYRQDPGQGLRLIYYSQIVNDFQKGDIAEGYSVSREKKESFPLTVTSAQKNPTAFYLCASSIDQGTGELFFGEGSRLTVL.

The chain uses TRBV2 and TRBJ2-3; possibly TRBD2 for D (6 bases). Trimming left V 8 bases short and J 5 bases short, with 20 bases between. The CDR3 runs 15 residues. Germline V CDR1 and CDR2: SNHLY, FYNNEI. The CDR3 reads CASGRSPASGDTQYF. CDR3 nucleotide sequence: TGTGCCAGCGGGAGGAGCCCCGCTTCGGGAGATACGCAGTATTTT.

The CDR3 DNA reads as TGTGCCAGCAGCCAACGGGGTGGGAGGTCCTACGAGCAGTACTTC. Residues: CASSQRGGRSYEQYF. The chain employs TRBV7-2 and TRBJ2-7, with D perhaps matching TRBD2 (6 bases). Per germline, CDR1 SGHTA and CDR2 FQGNSA. Trimming left V 5 bases short and J 1 base short, with 15 bases between. The CDR3 totals 15 residues.

In this sample, this clone turned up a few times. CDR3 nucleotides: TGTGCCAGCAGTTACTCGATGGGACAAGAGACCCAGTACTTC. Its translation is CASSYSMGQETQYF. This chain connects TRBV6-5 to TRBJ2-5; D not resolved. Trimming pared 0 bases from V and 2 bases from J, leaving 7 bases between. The CDR3 consists of 14 residues. Germline lookup yields CDR1 MNHEY and CDR2 SVGAGI.

The genes are TRBV11-2 and TRBJ1-6; D unclear. Trimming took off 5 bases at V and 0 bases at J, with 8 bases between the two ends. The CDR3 length is 15 residues. Germline V gives CDR1 SGHAT, CDR2 FQNNGV. CDR3 bases: TGTGCCAGCAGCAGCCAAAGCTCCTATAATTCACCCCTCCACTTT. Encoded protein: CASSSQSSYNSPLHF. Together with reference TRBV11-2 and TRBJ1-6, the CDR3 gives the full variable domain: EAGVAQSPRYKIIEKRQSVAFWCNPISGHATLYWYQQILGQGPKLLIQFQNNGVVDDSQLPKDRFSAERLKGVDSTLKIQPAKLEDSAVYLCASSSQSSYNSPLHFGNGTRLTVT.

The V gene is TRBV4-3, the J gene TRBJ2-7; TRBD2 aligns across 8 bases. V was pared by 0 bases and J by 1 base, with 8 bases of the junction left unmatched. Germline CDR1 LGHNA, CDR2 YSLEER. The CDR3 has 17 amino acids. DNA of the CDR3: TGCGCCAGCAGCCAAGATTGGGGTAGCGGGAATTCCTACGAGCAGTACTTC. It is translated as CASSQDWGSGNSYEQYF.